One sample yielded the 9 T cell receptor beta chains listed below, sequenced in a study of T cell responses to AZD1222 COVID-19 vaccine. Repertoires were generated with immunoSEQ multiplex PCR, while TCRdb's copy carries only in-frame clones and drops some. The sample lists around 150,000 clones; about nine tenths were seen once. Sequenced material: peripheral blood, taken 28 days after the second AZD1222 dose. The origin of the receptors is an adult who received the AZD1222 COVID-19 vaccine.

V is TRBV15 and J is TRBJ1-2, with D unclear. Germline V gene data show CDR1 as LNHNV and CDR2 as YYDKDF (reference sequence). This CDR3 is built from 13 residues. V dropped 5 bases and J dropped 8 bases, with 15 bases sitting between them. CDR3 sequence (DNA): TGTGCCACCAGCCTGGGAGAGGGCGGAGGCTACACCTTC. Encoded protein: CATSLGEGGGYTF.

The chain employs TRBV29-1 and TRBJ1-2; no definite D call. Between the trimmed V and J ends, which lost 8 bases and 4 bases, there was a span of 17 bases. Germline loops: CDR1 SQVTM, CDR2 ANQGSEA. The CDR3 is 13 residues long. CDR3 in DNA: TGCAGCTCTGAGGAGGGAGGACGCTATGGCTACACCTTC. The encoded protein is CSSEEGGRYGYTF.

The chain combines TRBV5-4 with TRBJ2-2, with D unclear. The ends were cut back, 4 bases at V and 6 bases at J, with 10 bases in the middle. This CDR3 is built from 13 residues. Germline-derived CDR1 and CDR2 are SGHNT and YYREEE (reference sequence). The CDR3 sequence is CASSRVGAGELFF. CDR3 nucleotides: TGTGCCAGCAGCCGGGTTGGGGCCGGGGAGCTGTTTTTT. The full variable domain, rest sourced from reference TRBV5-4 and TRBJ2-2, is ETGVTQSPTHLIKTRGQQVTLRCSSQSGHNTVSWYQQALGQGPQFIFQYYREEENGRGNFPPRFSGLQFPNYSSELNVNALELDDSALYLCASSRVGAGELFFGEGSRLTVL.

The chain uses TRBV27 and TRBJ1-2; D is uncertain. The CDR3 contains 15 residues. The germline CDR1 and CDR2 sequences are MNHEY and SMNVEV (reference sequence). V lost 6 bases and J 4 bases, leaving 18 bases between the germline ends. The CDR3 here is CASRPGSSYIYGYTF. In DNA form, the CDR3 reads TGTGCCAGCAGGCCGGGGTCTTCTTACATCTATGGCTACACCTTC.

The chain couples TRBV5-6 to TRBJ1-3; no clear D. Trimming shortened V by 4 bases and J by 0 bases, and 14 bases separated the two germline ends. This CDR3 is built from 16 residues. Germline values: CDR1 SGHDT, CDR2 YYEEEE. DNA of the CDR3: TGTGCCAGCAGCCCGGGTGCAGATTTCTCTGGAAACACCATATATTTT. Translating it yields CASSPGADFSGNTIYF.

This clone has more than one count but fewer than ten. The chain is built from TRBV21-1 and TRBJ2-7; the table's D call of TRBD2 was not tested on the DNA. TRBV21-1 is a pseudogene segment. This CDR3 has 16 amino acids. The CDR3: CASSKVPGKLSYEQYF. CDR3 sequence (DNA): TGTGCCAGCAGCAAAGTACCGGGGAAACTCTCCTACGAGCAGTACTTC.

The chain couples TRBV24-1 to TRBJ1-5, with 7 bases matching TRBD1. The trim removed 9 bases at V and 6 bases at J, leaving 7 bases unmatched. The CDR3 has 13 residues. The germline CDR1 and CDR2 sequences are KGHDR and SFDVKD. CDR3 in DNA: TGTGCCACCTCGCAGGGGGGGGGTCAGCCCCAGCATTTT. Encoded protein: CATSQGGGQPQHF.

The CDR3 nucleotides read TGTGCCAGTAAAGCCGGGACAGATACTGAAGCTTTCTTT. Encoded protein: CASKAGTDTEAFF. V is TRBV19 and J is TRBJ1-1, with 7 nucleotides matching TRBD1. Trimming cost V 7 bases and J 5 bases; bases outside gene matches: 7. CDR3 length: 13 amino acids. Per the germline V gene, CDR1 is LNHDA and CDR2 is SQIVND (reference sequence).

The chain carries TRBV24-1 and TRBJ2-1; D not resolved. The germline CDR1 and CDR2 sequences are KGHDR and SFDVKD. This CDR3 is built from 14 residues. The V end was cut by 4 bases, the J end by 7 bases, with 13 bases between. The CDR3 loop is CATSDLGLGNEQFF. DNA of the CDR3: TGTGCCACCAGTGACCTAGGGTTAGGTAATGAGCAGTTCTTC.